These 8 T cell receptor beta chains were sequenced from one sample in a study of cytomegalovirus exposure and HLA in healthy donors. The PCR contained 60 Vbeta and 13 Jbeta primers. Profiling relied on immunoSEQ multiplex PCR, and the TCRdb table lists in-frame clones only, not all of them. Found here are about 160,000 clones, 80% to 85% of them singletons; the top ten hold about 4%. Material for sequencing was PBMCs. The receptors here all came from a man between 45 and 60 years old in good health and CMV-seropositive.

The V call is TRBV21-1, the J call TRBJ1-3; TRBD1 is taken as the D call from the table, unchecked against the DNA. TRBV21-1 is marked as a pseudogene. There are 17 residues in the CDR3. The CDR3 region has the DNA TGTGCCAGCAGCCTACCCCGTCACAGGGGCAGAGGAGCCACCATATATTTT. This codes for CASSLPRHRGRGATIYF.

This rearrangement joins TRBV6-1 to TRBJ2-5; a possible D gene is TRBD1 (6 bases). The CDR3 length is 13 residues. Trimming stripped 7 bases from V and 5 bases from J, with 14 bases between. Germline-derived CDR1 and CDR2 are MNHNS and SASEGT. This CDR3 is CASIPGAGETQYF. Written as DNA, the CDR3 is TGTGCCAGCATTCCAGGGGCAGGGGAGACCCAGTACTTC.

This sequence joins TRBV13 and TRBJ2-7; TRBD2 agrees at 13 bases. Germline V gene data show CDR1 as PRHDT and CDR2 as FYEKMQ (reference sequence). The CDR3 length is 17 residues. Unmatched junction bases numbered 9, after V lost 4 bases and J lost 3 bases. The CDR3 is CASSSGTSGVKLYEQYF. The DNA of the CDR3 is TGTGCCAGCAGCTCCGGGACTAGCGGGGTCAAACTCTACGAGCAGTACTTC.

The CDR3: CASSLELGLAYEQYF. The CDR3 region has the DNA TGTGCCAGCAGCTTAGAGCTTGGGCTAGCGTACGAGCAGTACTTC. The chain uses TRBV7-8 and TRBJ2-7; D perhaps matches TRBD2 (6 bases). The CDR3 spans 15 residues. V lost 1 base and J lost 4, with 14 bases in between. Germline V lookup: CDR1 SGHVS, CDR2 FQNEAQ.

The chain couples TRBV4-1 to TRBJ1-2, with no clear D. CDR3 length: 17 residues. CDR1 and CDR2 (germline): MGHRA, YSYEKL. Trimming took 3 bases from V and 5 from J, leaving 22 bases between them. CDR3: CASSHRKAALTEYGYTF. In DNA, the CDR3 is TGCGCCAGCAGCCACCGCAAAGCCGCACTTACAGAGTATGGCTACACCTTC.

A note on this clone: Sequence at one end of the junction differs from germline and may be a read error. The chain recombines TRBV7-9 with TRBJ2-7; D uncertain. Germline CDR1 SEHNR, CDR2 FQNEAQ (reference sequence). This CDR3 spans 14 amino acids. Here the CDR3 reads CSSSLGMETYEQYF. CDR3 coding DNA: TGTTCCAGCAGCTTAGGTATGGAGACCTACGAGCAGTACTTC.

The CDR3 spells CASSSTGKGAFF. Written as DNA, the CDR3 is TGTGCCAGCAGTTCGACAGGGAAAGGAGCTTTCTTT. This sequence joins TRBV28 and TRBJ1-1, with 7 bases lining up with TRBD1. The J segment lost 10 bases and the V segment lost 4 bases, leaving 6 bases of the junction unmatched. Germline V gives CDR1 MDHEN, CDR2 SYDVKM. The CDR3 spans 12 residues.

The CDR3 DNA follows: TGTGCCAGCAGTGAAGTTTGGGACAGGGGATACGAGCAGTACTTC. It translates to CASSEVWDRGYEQYF. The chain uses TRBV6-1 and TRBJ2-7, with 10 bases fitting TRBD1. This CDR3 comprises 15 residues. V shed 1 base, J shed 4 bases, and the junction held 4 bases outside the gene matches. Germline CDR1 is MNHNS and CDR2 is SASEGT.